The entry below gives a single TCR beta chain sequence along with its context. Antigen: not known. Sequencing targeted TCR beta in blood CD8+ and CD4+ T cells. FACS enriched CD8+ TEMRA cells, while bulk CD8+ and CD4+ were negatively isolated. These data originate in a study of CD8 T cells in Susac syndrome. Study overall: Patients with Susac syndrome were therapy-naive, taking corticosteroids, with some also receiving intravenous immunoglobulin, or taking intravenous immunoglobulin alone at the time their blood was drawn.

When the RNA was reverse transcribed, random hexamers were used with an input of roughly 0.5 to 1 ug. TCRdb called the immunoSEQ multiplex PCR reads again in MiXCR, with one record for every CDR3 protein. The sample yields roughly 220,000 distinct CDR3 sequences, 94% seen once. Whole-study results and caveats: The study admitted that it had a relatively small number of individuals in its TCR sequencing and HLA analysis.

CDR1 is MGHDK and CDR2 is SYGVNS in the germline V gene. The CDR3 loop spans 15 amino acids. V was pared by 3 bases and J by 3 bases, with 11 bases between. This receptor was obtained from a human donor with Susac syndrome. This chain joins TRBV25-1 and TRBJ2-2; possible D gene TRBD2, 5 bases. Sequences were obtained from CD4+ T cells from PBMCs. CDR3 loop: CASSDFRGYTGELFF. CDR3 sequence (DNA): TGTGCCAGCAGTGACTTCCGGGGATACACCGGGGAGCTGTTTTTT.